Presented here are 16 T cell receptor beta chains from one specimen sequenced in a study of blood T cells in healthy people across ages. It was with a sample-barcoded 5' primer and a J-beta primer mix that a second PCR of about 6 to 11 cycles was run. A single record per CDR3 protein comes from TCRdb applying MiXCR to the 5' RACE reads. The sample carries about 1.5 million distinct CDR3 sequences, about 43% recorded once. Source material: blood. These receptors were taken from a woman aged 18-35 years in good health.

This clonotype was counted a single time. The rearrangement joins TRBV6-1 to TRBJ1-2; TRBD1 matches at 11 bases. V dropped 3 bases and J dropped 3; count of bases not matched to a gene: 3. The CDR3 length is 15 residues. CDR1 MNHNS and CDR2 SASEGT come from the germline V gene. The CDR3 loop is CASSDRTGGYYGYTF. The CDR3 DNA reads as TGTGCCAGCAGTGACCGGACAGGGGGCTACTATGGCTACACCTTC.

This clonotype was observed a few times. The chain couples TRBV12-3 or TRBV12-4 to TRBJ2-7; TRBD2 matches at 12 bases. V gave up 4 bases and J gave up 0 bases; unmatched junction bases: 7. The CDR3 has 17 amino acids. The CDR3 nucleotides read TGTGCCAGCAGTTCTGGGACTAGCGGGTCATACTCCTACGAGCAGTACTTC. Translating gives CASSSGTSGSYSYEQYF.

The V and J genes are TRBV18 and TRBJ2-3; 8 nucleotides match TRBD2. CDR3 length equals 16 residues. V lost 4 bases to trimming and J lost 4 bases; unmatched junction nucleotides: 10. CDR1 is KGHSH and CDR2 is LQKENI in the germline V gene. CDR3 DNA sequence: TGTGCCAGCTCACGAACTGAGCGGGAGCTTGCAGATACGCAGTATTTT. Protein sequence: CASSRTERELADTQYF.

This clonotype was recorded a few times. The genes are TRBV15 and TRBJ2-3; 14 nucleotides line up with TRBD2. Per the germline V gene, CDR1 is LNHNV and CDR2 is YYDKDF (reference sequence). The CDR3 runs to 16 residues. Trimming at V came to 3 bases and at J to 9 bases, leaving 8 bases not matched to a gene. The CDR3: CATSRGTSGSSETQYF. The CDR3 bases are TGTGCCACCAGCAGGGGGACTAGCGGGAGTAGTGAAACGCAGTATTTT.

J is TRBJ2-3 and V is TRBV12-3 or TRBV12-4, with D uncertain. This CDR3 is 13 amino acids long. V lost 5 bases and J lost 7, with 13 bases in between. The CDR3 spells CASSVPSGYTQYF. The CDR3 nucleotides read TGTGCCAGCAGTGTCCCGAGTGGGTATACGCAGTATTTT.

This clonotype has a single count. CDR3: CASSYPTGGTVMNTEAFF. The CDR3 nucleotides are TGTGCCAGCAGTTACCCGACAGGGGGGACGGTAATGAACACTGAAGCTTTCTTT. The J gene is TRBJ1-1, the V gene TRBV6-5; TRBD1 aligns across 9 bases. CDR1 and CDR2 from the germline V gene are MNHEY and SVGAGI. J gave up 0 bases and V 2 bases, and 10 bases lay outside the gene matches. The CDR3 has 18 residues.

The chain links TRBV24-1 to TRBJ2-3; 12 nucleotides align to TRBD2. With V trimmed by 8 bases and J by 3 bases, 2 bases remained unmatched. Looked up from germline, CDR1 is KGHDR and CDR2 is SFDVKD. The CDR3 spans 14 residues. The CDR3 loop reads CATTSGRETDTQYF. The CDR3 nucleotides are TGTGCCACCACTAGCGGGAGGGAGACAGATACGCAGTATTTT.

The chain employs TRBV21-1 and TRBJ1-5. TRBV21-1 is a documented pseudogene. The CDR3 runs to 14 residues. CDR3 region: CASSKRLGNQPQHF. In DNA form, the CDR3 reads TGTGCCAGCAGCAAAAGACTAGGCAATCAGCCCCAGCATTTT.

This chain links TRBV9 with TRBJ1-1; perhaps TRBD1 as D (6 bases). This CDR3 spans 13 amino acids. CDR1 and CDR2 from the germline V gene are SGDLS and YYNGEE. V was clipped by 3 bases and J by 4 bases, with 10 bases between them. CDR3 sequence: CASSGDRRTEAFF. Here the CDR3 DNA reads TGTGCCAGCAGCGGCGACAGGCGCACTGAAGCTTTCTTT. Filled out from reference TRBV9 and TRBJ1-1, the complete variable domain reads DSGVTQTPKHLITATGQRVTLRCSPRSGDLSVYWYQQSLDQGLQFLIQYYNGEERAKGNILERFSAQQFPDLHSELNLSSLELGDSALYFCASSGDRRTEAFFGQGTRLTVV.

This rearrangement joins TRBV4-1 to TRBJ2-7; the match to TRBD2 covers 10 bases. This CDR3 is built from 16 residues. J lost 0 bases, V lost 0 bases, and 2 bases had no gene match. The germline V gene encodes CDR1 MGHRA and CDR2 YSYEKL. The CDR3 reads CASSQEKREGSYEQYF. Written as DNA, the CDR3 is TGCGCCAGCAGCCAAGAAAAGCGGGAGGGCTCCTACGAGCAGTACTTC.

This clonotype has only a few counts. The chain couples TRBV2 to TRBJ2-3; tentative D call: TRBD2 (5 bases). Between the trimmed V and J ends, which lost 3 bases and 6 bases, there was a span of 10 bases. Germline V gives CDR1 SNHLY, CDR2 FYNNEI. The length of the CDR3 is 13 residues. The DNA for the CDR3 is TGTGCCAGCAGTGAGACGGGGATGGATACGCAGTATTTT. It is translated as CASSETGMDTQYF.

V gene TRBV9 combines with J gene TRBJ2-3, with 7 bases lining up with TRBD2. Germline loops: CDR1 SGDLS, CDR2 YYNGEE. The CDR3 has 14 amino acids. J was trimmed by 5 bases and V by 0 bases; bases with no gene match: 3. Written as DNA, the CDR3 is TGTGCCAGCAGCGTAGACCCTAGCGGAGATACGCAGTATTTT. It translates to CASSVDPSGDTQYF.

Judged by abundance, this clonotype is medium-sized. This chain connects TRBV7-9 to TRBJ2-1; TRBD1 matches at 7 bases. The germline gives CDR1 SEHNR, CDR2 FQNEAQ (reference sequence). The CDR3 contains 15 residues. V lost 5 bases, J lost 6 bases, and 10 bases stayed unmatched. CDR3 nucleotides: TGTGCCAGCAGCCCCAGGAACAGGGGTGCCAATGAGCAGTTCTTC. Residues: CASSPRNRGANEQFF. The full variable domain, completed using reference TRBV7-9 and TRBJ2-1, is DTGVSQNPRHKITKRGQNVTFRCDPISEHNRLYWYRQTLGQGPEFLTYFQNEAQLEKSRLLSDRFSAERPKGSFSTLEIQRTEQGDSAMYLCASSPRNRGANEQFFGPGTRLTVL.

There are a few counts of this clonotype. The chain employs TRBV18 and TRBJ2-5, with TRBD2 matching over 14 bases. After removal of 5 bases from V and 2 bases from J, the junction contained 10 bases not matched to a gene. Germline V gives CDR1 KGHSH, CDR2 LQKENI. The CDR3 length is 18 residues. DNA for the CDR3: TGTGCCAGCTCAAAGACTAGCGGGGGGGCCTATGCTCAAGAGACCCAGTACTTC. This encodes CASSKTSGGAYAQETQYF.

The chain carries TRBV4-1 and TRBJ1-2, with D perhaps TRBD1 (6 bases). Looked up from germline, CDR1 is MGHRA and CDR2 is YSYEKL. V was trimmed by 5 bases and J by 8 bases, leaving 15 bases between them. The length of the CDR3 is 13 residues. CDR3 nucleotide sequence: TGCGCCAGCAGCGTCAGGGAGGGGGAAGGCTACACCTTC. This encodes CASSVREGEGYTF.

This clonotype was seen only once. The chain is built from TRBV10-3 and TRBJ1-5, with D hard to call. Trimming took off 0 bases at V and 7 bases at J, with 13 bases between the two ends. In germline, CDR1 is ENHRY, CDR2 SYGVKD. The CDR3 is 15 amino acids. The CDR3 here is CAISESLGLRQPQHF. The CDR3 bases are TGTGCCATCAGTGAGTCCCTGGGTTTGAGGCAGCCCCAGCATTTT.